This passage covers 27 T cell receptor beta chains from one sample sequenced in a study of T cell changes during pregnancy in multiple sclerosis. Only in-frame clones appear in the TCRdb table, and some are missing; sequencing was by immunoSEQ multiplex PCR. This table has some 60,000 clones, approximately 86% appearing once. The specimen comprised CD4+ T cells from peripheral blood mononuclear cells, sampled in the third trimester of pregnancy. The receptors derive from a female donor with multiple sclerosis, enrolled in a pregnancy study.

This chain links TRBV7-9 with TRBJ2-5; 8 bases line up with TRBD2. The CDR3 extends over 14 amino acids. CDR1 is SEHNR and CDR2 is FQNEAQ in the germline V gene (reference sequence). Trimming at V came to 5 bases and at J to 5 bases, leaving 7 bases not matched to a gene. CDR3 protein: CASSRDGGGETQYF. CDR3 DNA: TGTGCCAGCAGCAGAGACGGCGGGGGGGAGACCCAGTACTTC. Combining the CDR3 with reference TRBV7-9 and TRBJ2-5 gives the whole variable domain DTGVSQNPRHKITKRGQNVTFRCDPISEHNRLYWYRQTLGQGPEFLTYFQNEAQLEKSRLLSDRFSAERPKGSFSTLEIQRTEQGDSAMYLCASSRDGGGETQYFGPGTRLLVL.

The chain joins TRBV29-1 to TRBJ1-1; 9 nucleotides line up with TRBD1. Germline V gene sequence: CDR1 SQVTM, CDR2 ANQGSEA. V was clipped by 6 bases and J by 10 bases; unmatched bases: 6. CDR3 length equals 11 residues. For the CDR3, the DNA is TGCAGCGTGGACGGACAGGGGCGAGCTTTCTTT. It translates to CSVDGQGRAFF. Complete variable domain (other parts from reference TRBV29-1 and TRBJ1-1): SAVISQKPSRDICQRGTSLTIQCQVDSQVTMMFWYRQQPGQSLTLIATANQGSEATYESGFVIDKFPISRPNLTFSTLTVSNMSPEDSSIYLCSVDGQGRAFFGQGTRLTVV.

This sequence joins TRBV7-9 and TRBJ1-1; D might be TRBD1 (5 bases). Germline V CDR1 and CDR2: SEHNR, FQNEAQ (reference sequence). The V end was cut by 2 bases, the J end by 7 bases, with 17 bases between. The CDR3 runs to 15 residues. The CDR3 sequence is CASSLRGLSGGEAFF. In DNA, the CDR3 is TGTGCCAGCAGCTTACGGGGACTGAGTGGGGGTGAAGCTTTCTTT.

The chain joins TRBV30 to TRBJ2-7, with 9 bases fitting TRBD2. The ends lost 3 bases at V and 3 bases at J; junction bases unmatched: 15. This CDR3 has 17 amino acids. Germline CDR1 and CDR2: GTSNPN and SVGIG (reference sequence). CDR3 residues: CAWRDPSGRISFYEQYF. CDR3 sequence (DNA): TGTGCCTGGAGAGATCCAAGCGGGAGGATAAGTTTCTACGAGCAGTACTTC.

The rearrangement joins TRBV2 to TRBJ1-2; 7 bases are shared with TRBD1. Germline CDR1 reads SNHLY; CDR2 reads FYNNEI. The CDR3 contains 14 residues. The trim removed 5 bases at V and 3 bases at J, leaving 6 bases unmatched. The CDR3 here is CASSFLDRYYGYTF. As DNA, the CDR3 is TGTGCCAGCAGTTTTCTGGACAGGTACTATGGCTACACCTTC. Filled out from reference TRBV2 and TRBJ1-2, the complete variable domain reads EPEVTQTPSHQVTQMGQEVILRCVPISNHLYFYWYRQILGQKVEFLVSFYNNEISEKSEIFDDQFSVERPDGSNFTLKIRSTKLEDSAMYFCASSFLDRYYGYTFGSGTRLTVV.

With regard to this clone: The DNA is left out, because the CDR3 cannot be placed on it with certainty; the CDR3 is given as TCRdb lists it. V usage is TRBV7-2 and J usage is TRBJ2-2; the D call TRBD2 from the table was never checked on the DNA. The CDR3 spans 15 residues, counting both ends. Germline CDR1 reads SGHTA; CDR2 reads FQGNSA. CDR3 residues: CASSLGRDPPGSCFF.

This clone has just a few counts. This chain connects TRBV6-5 to TRBJ2-2; 8 nucleotides align to TRBD1. Looked up from germline, CDR1 is MNHEY and CDR2 is SVGAGI. The CDR3 consists of 14 residues. Trimming removed 8 bases from V and 5 bases from J; junction bases left unmatched: 7. CDR3 protein: CASAGQGWTGELFF. Here the CDR3 DNA reads TGTGCCAGCGCTGGACAGGGATGGACCGGGGAGCTGTTTTTT.

This chain connects TRBV19 to TRBJ1-1; D is unresolved. This CDR3 spans 13 amino acids. Germline lookup yields CDR1 LNHDA and CDR2 SQIVND (reference sequence). The germline V and J ends were trimmed by 6 bases and 7 bases, with 15 bases remaining between them. The CDR3 DNA reads TGTGCCAGTAGGAGACACTTCCTTGGTGAAGCTTTCTTT. Amino acids: CASRRHFLGEAFF.

V usage is TRBV13 and J usage is TRBJ2-3; 8 bases map to TRBD2. Looked up from germline, CDR1 is PRHDT and CDR2 is FYEKMQ (reference sequence). This CDR3 has 16 amino acids. After removal of 2 bases from V and 0 bases from J, the junction contained 4 bases not matched to a gene. The DNA of the CDR3 is TGTGCCAGCAGCTTAAGAGTAGCGGGGAGCACAGATACGCAGTATTTT. Translating it yields CASSLRVAGSTDTQYF.

This chain connects TRBV5-1 to TRBJ1-1, with no clear D. Trimming removed 2 bases from V and 6 bases from J, with 14 bases in between. There are 14 residues in the CDR3. The germline gives CDR1 SGHRS, CDR2 YFSETQ. CDR3 amino acids: CASSLMGSGSEAFF. In nucleotides, the CDR3 is TGCGCCAGCAGCTTAATGGGCTCAGGTTCTGAAGCTTTCTTT.

The CDR3 DNA follows: TGTGCCAGTAGTATAACGGACAGGGTCTATGGCTACACCTTC. Protein product: CASSITDRVYGYTF. The chain recombines TRBV19 with TRBJ1-2, with 8 bases matching TRBD1. V dropped 2 bases and J dropped 4; count of bases not matched to a gene: 3. The CDR3 contains 14 residues. Germline V lookup: CDR1 LNHDA, CDR2 SQIVND (reference sequence). The complete variable domain, with remaining parts taken from reference TRBV19 and TRBJ1-2, reads DGGITQSPKYLFRKEGQNVTLSCEQNLNHDAMYWYRQDPGQGLRLIYYSQIVNDFQKGDIAEGYSVSREKKESFPLTVTSAQKNPTAFYLCASSITDRVYGYTFGSGTRLTVV.

Details on this clone: Different DNA sequences within this sample yield the same CDR3. The V gene is TRBV19, the J gene TRBJ2-5, with D uncertain. Trimming pared 2 bases from V and 1 base from J, leaving 11 bases between. CDR1 and CDR2 (germline): LNHDA, SQIVND (reference sequence). The CDR3 sequence is 15 residues long. CDR3 coding DNA: TGTGCCAGTAGTATAAGAGCAGGAAGCCAAGAGACCCAGTACTTC. Protein product: CASSIRAGSQETQYF. Based on the CDR3 plus reference TRBV19 and TRBJ2-5, the full variable domain is DGGITQSPKYLFRKEGQNVTLSCEQNLNHDAMYWYRQDPGQGLRLIYYSQIVNDFQKGDIAEGYSVSREKKESFPLTVTSAQKNPTAFYLCASSIRAGSQETQYFGPGTRLLVL.

The J gene is TRBJ2-5, the V gene TRBV4-1; 11 nucleotides align to TRBD2. V gave up 4 bases and J gave up 5 bases; unmatched junction bases: 15. CDR1 is MGHRA, CDR2 YSYEKL, per germline. The CDR3 loop spans 18 amino acids. CDR3 sequence reads: CASSPGPIAGGLAETQYF. CDR3 sequence (DNA): TGCGCCAGCAGCCCCGGGCCCATAGCGGGGGGGCTCGCTGAGACCCAGTACTTC.

The chain has TRBV18 and TRBJ1-5, with D hard to call. Trimming removed 2 bases from V and 8 bases from J, with 10 bases in between. The CDR3 extends over 13 amino acids. In germline, CDR1 is KGHSH, CDR2 LQKENI. DNA of the CDR3: TGTGCCAGCTCACCAGGACCGAGGGAGCCCCAGCATTTT. It translates to CASSPGPREPQHF.

V usage is TRBV6-4 and J usage is TRBJ2-3, with TRBD1 matching over 9 bases. V lost 5 bases, J lost 4 bases, and 7 bases stayed unmatched. Germline V CDR1 and CDR2: MRHNA, SNTAGT. This CDR3 has 15 amino acids. CDR3 loop: CASSSDRGGADTQYF. In DNA form, the CDR3 reads TGTGCCAGCAGTTCGGACAGGGGAGGTGCAGATACGCAGTATTTT.

The chain is built from TRBV18 and TRBJ2-6; tentative D call: TRBD2 (6 bases). Trimming stripped 3 bases from V and 3 bases from J, with 9 bases between. Germline V CDR1 and CDR2: KGHSH, LQKENI. This CDR3 region has 15 residues. The DNA of the CDR3 is TGTGCCAGCTCACCGCGGGACGGTGGGGCCAACGTCCTGACTTTC. Protein: CASSPRDGGANVLTF.

This clone was seen only once. The rearrangement uses TRBV7-2 and TRBJ2-4; 8 bases are shared with TRBD2. Trimming removed 11 bases from V and 7 bases from J; junction bases left unmatched: 16. This CDR3 region has 15 residues. Germline V lookup: CDR1 SGHTA, CDR2 FQGNSA. The CDR3 sequence is CASASGAGGGNIQYF. The DNA of the CDR3 is TGTGCCTCCGCATCAGGTGCGGGAGGTGGTAACATTCAGTACTTC.

The chain couples TRBV7-2 to TRBJ2-7, with 10 bases lining up with TRBD1. This CDR3 has 16 amino acids. From germline, CDR1 is SGHTA and CDR2 FQGNSA. The V and J ends lost 4 bases and 4 bases, in that order; junction bases with no gene match: 10. The CDR3 loop reads CASSYILGQGKYEQYF. DNA of the CDR3: TGTGCCAGCAGCTACATACTGGGACAGGGGAAATACGAGCAGTACTTC.

There are a few counts of this clone. This chain joins TRBV13 and TRBJ1-5, with 9 bases identical to TRBD1. The ends lost 3 bases at V and 2 bases at J; junction bases unmatched: 29. The CDR3 runs to 24 residues. Germline V gene lookup returns CDR1 PRHDT and CDR2 FYEKMQ (reference sequence). CDR3 DNA: TGTGCCAGCAGCTTGGGGCCGTTTGGGGCTGTTATACAGGGGGCAGGGGTAGGCAATCAGCCCCAGCATTTT. This codes for CASSLGPFGAVIQGAGVGNQPQHF.

This chain links TRBV7-3 with TRBJ2-5; TRBD2 is a possible D gene (5 bases). CDR3 length equals 15 residues. V lost 5 bases and J lost 4, with 17 bases in between. The germline V gene encodes CDR1 SGHTA and CDR2 FQGTGA. The CDR3 loop reads CASSPRPEVGETQYF. CDR3 DNA sequence: TGTGCCAGCAGCCCACGACCGGAGGTAGGAGAGACCCAGTACTTC.

In DNA, the CDR3 is TGTGCAAGTCGCTTCCTTATTCCCACAGATACGCAGTATTTT. Amino acid sequence: CASRFLIPTDTQYF. The gene calls are TRBV12-2 and TRBJ2-3; TRBD2, as called in the table, went unchecked against the DNA. TRBV12-2 is assigned pseudogene status. The CDR3 has 14 residues.

The chain employs TRBV16 and TRBJ1-2; no clear D. The germline gives CDR1 KGHSY, CDR2 FQNENV. V lost 0 bases, J lost 2 bases, and 10 bases lay in between. The CDR3 is 15 residues long. CDR3 residues: CASSQSVGGNYGYTF. DNA for the CDR3: TGTGCCAGCAGCCAATCGGTCGGAGGGAACTATGGCTACACCTTC.

The V and J genes are TRBV7-9 and TRBJ1-1; perhaps TRBD1 as D (6 bases). Germline values: CDR1 SEHNR, CDR2 FQNEAQ (reference sequence). The CDR3 runs 15 residues. Between the trimmed V and J ends, which lost 0 bases and 4 bases, there was a span of 12 bases. CDR3 sequence reads: CASSLATGSSTEAFF. In DNA, the CDR3 is TGTGCCAGCAGCTTAGCAACAGGGTCGTCCACTGAAGCTTTCTTT.

The rearrangement links TRBV27 to TRBJ1-1; D is uncertain. V lost 6 bases, J lost 0 bases, and 14 bases lay in between. Germline V gene data show CDR1 as MNHEY and CDR2 as SMNVEV (reference sequence). This CDR3 spans 15 amino acids. CDR3 sequence reads: CASRDGDLMNTEAFF. CDR3 in DNA: TGTGCCAGCAGAGACGGGGATTTAATGAACACTGAAGCTTTCTTT.

J is TRBJ1-4 and V is TRBV19, with 9 bases aligning to TRBD1. The germline gives CDR1 LNHDA, CDR2 SQIVND (reference sequence). The CDR3 extends over 14 amino acids. The CDR3: CAVWSGTGNEKLFF. The CDR3 coding sequence is TGTGCGGTTTGGAGTGGGACAGGGAATGAAAAACTGTTTTTT. The entire variable domain, with the rest obtained from reference TRBV19 and TRBJ1-4, is as follows: DGGITQSPKYLFRKEGQNVTLSCEQNLNHDAMYWYRQDPGQGLRLIYYSQIVNDFQKGDIAEGYSVSREKKESFPLTVTSAQKNPTAFYLCAVWSGTGNEKLFFGSGTQLSVL.

The chain has TRBV4-3 and TRBJ2-2; D is perhaps TRBD1 (5 bases). CDR3 size: 16 residues. V lost 1 base, J lost 3 bases, and 12 bases lay in between. Germline V gene lookup returns CDR1 LGHNA and CDR2 YSLEER. The CDR3 bases are TGCGCCAGCAGCCAAGTGGTACAGGCGGACACCGGGGAGCTGTTTTTT. Its protein product is CASSQVVQADTGELFF.

This clone was detected only a few times. The chain combines TRBV11-2 with TRBJ1-3, with a tentative D call TRBD1 (6 bases). This CDR3 region has 15 residues. Per the germline V gene, CDR1 is SGHAT and CDR2 is FQNNGV. V dropped 5 bases and J dropped 4 bases, with 15 bases sitting between them. The CDR3 region has the DNA TGTGCCAGCAGCCCTCACACGGACAGCGGAAACACCATATATTTT. Translated, it gives CASSPHTDSGNTIYF.